These T cell receptor beta chains were read from a single sample in a study of blood T cell repertoires in COVID-19. Generated by immunoSEQ multiplex PCR, the TCRdb table keeps only in-frame clones and is missing some. This sample has 110,000 or so clones, with 70% to 90% found just once. Sequenced material: peripheral blood. These receptors all come from a man aged 35 to 55 with acute or convalescent COVID-19. Each CDR3 is given with its conserved first and last residue. The order of the fields is V gene, J gene, D gene, clone size, CDR3 DNA, CDR3 protein. D genes are given only for firm matches. Clone size appears in some rows only: once, few, many, or a class for an expanded clone.

>TRBV6-2/TRBV6-3|TRBJ1-5|-|-
TGTGCCAGCAGTTATTTACAGGAGGGTCAGCCCCAGCATTTT
CASSYLQEGQPQHF
>TRBV3-1/TRBV3-2|TRBJ2-3|-|once
TGTGCCAGCAGCCAAGACTTTCCGGGGGAAGACGCGACAGATACGCAGTATTTT
CASSQDFPGEDATDTQYF
>TRBV7-8|TRBJ2-3|-|once
TGTGCCAGCAGCCCCAGACTAGTTACGGACACAGATACGCAGTATTTT
CASSPRLVTDTDTQYF
>TRBV29-1|TRBJ2-7|-|-
TGCAGCGTTGAACTTTTTGGCAGGGGTTACGAGCAGTACTTC
CSVELFGRGYEQYF
>TRBV7-3|TRBJ2-3|TRBD1|-
TGTGCCAGCAGCTTAACGGGACAGATCACAGATACGCAGTATTTT
CASSLTGQITDTQYF
>TRBV11-3|TRBJ1-1|-|-
TGTGCCAGCAGCCAGGGTTATCCAGACCTGAACACTGAAGCTTTCTTT
CASSQGYPDLNTEAFF
>TRBV5-1|TRBJ2-4|TRBD2|-
TGCGCCAGCACCGGGGGGGCCCTCTACATTCAGTACTTC
CASTGGALYIQYF
>TRBV19|TRBJ1-2|TRBD1|-
TGTGCCAGTAGTGGCCCCGGGACAGGGCCTGGCTACACCTTC
CASSGPGTGPGYTF
>TRBV6-5|TRBJ2-7|TRBD2|-
TGTGCCAGCCAAACTAGCGGGGGAGCCTACGAGCAGTACTTC
CASQTSGGAYEQYF
>TRBV5-1|TRBJ2-1|-|few
TGCGCCAGCAGCTTGGAGAAGGGGCATGAGCAGTTCTTC
CASSLEKGHEQFF
>TRBV4-3|TRBJ2-7|TRBD2|-
TGCGCCAGCAGCCAAGATTGGGGAGGGAGGTACGAGCAGTACTTC
CASSQDWGGRYEQYF